This T cell receptor (beta chain) was captured in a study of blood T cell repertoires in COVID-19. Study-wide background: T cells, B-cell-depleted T cells, or PBMCs provided the cDNA or gDNA that served as material.

Sequencing used immunoSEQ multiplex PCR; TCRdb keeps in-frame clones, though not all of them. The data hold more than 200,000 clones, with around 80% observed a single time. CDR3 length: 13 amino acids. The V and J ends lost 4 bases and 2 bases, in that order; junction bases with no gene match: 1. Germline V gives CDR1 SNHLY, CDR2 FYNNEI. The receptor's source is an elderly woman with acute or convalescent COVID-19. The chain has TRBV2 and TRBJ2-5; 7 bases map to TRBD2. The sequencing sample was made of peripheral blood. The CDR3 nucleotides are TGTGCCAGCAGTGGGGGAGGGCAAGAGACCCAGTACTTC. Its protein is CASSGGGQETQYF.